The text below deals with one T cell receptor beta chain. These data originate in a study of blood T cell repertoires in COVID-19. The wider study: The United States, Italy and Spain provided the acute and convalescent COVID-19 samples. The analysed material was cDNA or gDNA that came from T cells, B-cell-depleted T cells, or PBMCs.

Sequencing used immunoSEQ multiplex PCR; TCRdb keeps in-frame clones, though not all of them. The data contain some 140,000 clones, around four fifths of them singletons. The germline gives CDR1 SQVTM, CDR2 ANQGSEA. This CDR3 is 17 amino acids long. J gave up 0 bases and V 6 bases, and 9 bases lay outside the gene matches. V gene TRBV29-1 combines with J gene TRBJ2-1; 12 nucleotides match TRBD2. Sequencing input: peripheral blood. The receptor was derived from a man aged 60 to 75 who had recovered from COVID-19. Here the CDR3 reads CSVLLGLAGHSYNEQFF. The CDR3 DNA sequence: TGCAGCGTCCTCCTCGGACTAGCGGGGCACTCCTACAATGAGCAGTTCTTC.